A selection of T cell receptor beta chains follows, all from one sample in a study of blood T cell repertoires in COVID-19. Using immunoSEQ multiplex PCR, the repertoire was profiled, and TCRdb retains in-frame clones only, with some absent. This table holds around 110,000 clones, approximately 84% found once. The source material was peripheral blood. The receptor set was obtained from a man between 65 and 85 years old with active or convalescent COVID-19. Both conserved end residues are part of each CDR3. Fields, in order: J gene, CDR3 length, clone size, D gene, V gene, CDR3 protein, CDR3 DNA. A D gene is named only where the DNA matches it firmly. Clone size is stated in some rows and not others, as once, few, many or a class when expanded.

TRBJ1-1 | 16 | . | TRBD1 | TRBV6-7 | CASSYSLRTGVTEAFF | TGTGCCAGCAGTTACTCGTTACGGACAGGGGTCACTGAAGCTTTCTTT
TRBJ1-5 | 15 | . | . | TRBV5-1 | CASSLDSQGGQPQHF | TGCGCCAGCAGCTTGGACAGCCAAGGGGGTCAGCCCCAGCATTTT
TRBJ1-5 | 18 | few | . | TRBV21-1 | CASSKKKGTGSSNQPQHF | TGTGCCAGCAGCAAAAAGAAAGGGACAGGGAGTAGCAATCAGCCCCAGCATTTT
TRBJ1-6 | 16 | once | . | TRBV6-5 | CASSYSRRQGNSPLHF | TGTGCCAGCAGTTACTCTAGGCGGCAGGGCAATTCACCCCTCCACTTT
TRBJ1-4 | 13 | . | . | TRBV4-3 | CASSQRGSEKLFF | TGCGCCAGCAGCCAACGGGGGAGTGAAAAACTGTTTTTT
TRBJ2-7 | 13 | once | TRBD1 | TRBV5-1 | CASARTGNYEQYF | TGCGCCAGCGCCCGGACAGGGAACTACGAGCAGTACTTC
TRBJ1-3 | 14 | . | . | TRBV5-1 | CASSASSSGNTIYF | TGCGCCAGCAGCGCTTCTAGCTCTGGAAACACCATATATTTT
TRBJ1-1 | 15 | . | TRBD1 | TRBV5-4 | CASSSYPGQGAEAFF | TGTGCCAGCAGCTCTTATCCGGGACAGGGGGCTGAAGCTTTCTTT
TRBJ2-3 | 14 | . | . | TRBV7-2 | CASSLRVPPDTQYF | TGTGCCAGCAGCTTACGGGTACCTCCAGATACGCAGTATTTT
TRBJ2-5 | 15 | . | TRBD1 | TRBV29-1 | CSVEGGTGDQETQYF | TGCAGCGTTGAGGGCGGGACAGGGGACCAAGAGACCCAGTACTTC
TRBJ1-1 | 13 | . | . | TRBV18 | CASSPDMNTEAFF | TGTGCCAGCTCACCGGACATGAACACTGAAGCTTTCTTT
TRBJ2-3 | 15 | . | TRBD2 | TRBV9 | CASSPRLAGPDTQYF | TGTGCCAGCAGCCCCCGACTAGCGGGACCTGATACGCAGTATTTT